These 2 T cell receptor beta chains originate from one sample sequenced in a study of breast tumors, draining lymph nodes, adjacent tissues. Breast cancer patients provided tissue from their axillary draining lymph nodes. TCRdb independently ran MiXCR on the multiplex PCR reads; one entry per CDR3 protein. The repertoire consists of 150,000 to 250,000 distinct CDR3 sequences, with approximately 31% occurring once and the leading ten covering 4% to 5.5%. Sequencing was performed on axillary lymph node tissue. The receptors derive from a female donor with breast cancer. Some clones in this sample may be carry-over from other donors' samples.

This clonotype was found a few times. A read error may explain this, as a much larger clone is one base away. The gene calls are TRBV20-1 and TRBJ2-5, with TRBD2 matching 7 bases. Per germline, CDR1 DFQATT and CDR2 SNEGSKA (reference sequence). The CDR3 covers 16 residues. The CDR3 DNA sequence: TGCAGTGCTGGAGATCCCGGCGGGGGATATATCACGGCCCAGTACTTC. As protein: CSAGDPGGGYITAQYF.

The table lists this clonotype with many counts. CDR3 nucleotides: TGTGCCAGCAGTCTACTGTACAGGATTGGAGCGACTAATGAAAAACTGTTTTTT. Amino acid sequence: CASSLLYRIGATNEKLFF. The V and J genes are TRBV25-1 and TRBJ1-4; D is perhaps TRBD1 (5 bases). The germline V and J ends were trimmed by 5 bases and 2 bases, with 21 bases remaining between them. Per germline, CDR1 MGHDK and CDR2 SYGVNS. The CDR3 covers 18 residues. The whole variable domain, filled in from reference TRBV25-1 and TRBJ1-4, reads EADIYQTPRYLVIGTGKKITLECSQTMGHDKMYWYQQDPGMELHLIHYSYGVNSTEKGDLSSESTVSRIRTEHFPLTLESARPSHTSQYLCASSLLYRIGATNEKLFFGSGTQLSVL.